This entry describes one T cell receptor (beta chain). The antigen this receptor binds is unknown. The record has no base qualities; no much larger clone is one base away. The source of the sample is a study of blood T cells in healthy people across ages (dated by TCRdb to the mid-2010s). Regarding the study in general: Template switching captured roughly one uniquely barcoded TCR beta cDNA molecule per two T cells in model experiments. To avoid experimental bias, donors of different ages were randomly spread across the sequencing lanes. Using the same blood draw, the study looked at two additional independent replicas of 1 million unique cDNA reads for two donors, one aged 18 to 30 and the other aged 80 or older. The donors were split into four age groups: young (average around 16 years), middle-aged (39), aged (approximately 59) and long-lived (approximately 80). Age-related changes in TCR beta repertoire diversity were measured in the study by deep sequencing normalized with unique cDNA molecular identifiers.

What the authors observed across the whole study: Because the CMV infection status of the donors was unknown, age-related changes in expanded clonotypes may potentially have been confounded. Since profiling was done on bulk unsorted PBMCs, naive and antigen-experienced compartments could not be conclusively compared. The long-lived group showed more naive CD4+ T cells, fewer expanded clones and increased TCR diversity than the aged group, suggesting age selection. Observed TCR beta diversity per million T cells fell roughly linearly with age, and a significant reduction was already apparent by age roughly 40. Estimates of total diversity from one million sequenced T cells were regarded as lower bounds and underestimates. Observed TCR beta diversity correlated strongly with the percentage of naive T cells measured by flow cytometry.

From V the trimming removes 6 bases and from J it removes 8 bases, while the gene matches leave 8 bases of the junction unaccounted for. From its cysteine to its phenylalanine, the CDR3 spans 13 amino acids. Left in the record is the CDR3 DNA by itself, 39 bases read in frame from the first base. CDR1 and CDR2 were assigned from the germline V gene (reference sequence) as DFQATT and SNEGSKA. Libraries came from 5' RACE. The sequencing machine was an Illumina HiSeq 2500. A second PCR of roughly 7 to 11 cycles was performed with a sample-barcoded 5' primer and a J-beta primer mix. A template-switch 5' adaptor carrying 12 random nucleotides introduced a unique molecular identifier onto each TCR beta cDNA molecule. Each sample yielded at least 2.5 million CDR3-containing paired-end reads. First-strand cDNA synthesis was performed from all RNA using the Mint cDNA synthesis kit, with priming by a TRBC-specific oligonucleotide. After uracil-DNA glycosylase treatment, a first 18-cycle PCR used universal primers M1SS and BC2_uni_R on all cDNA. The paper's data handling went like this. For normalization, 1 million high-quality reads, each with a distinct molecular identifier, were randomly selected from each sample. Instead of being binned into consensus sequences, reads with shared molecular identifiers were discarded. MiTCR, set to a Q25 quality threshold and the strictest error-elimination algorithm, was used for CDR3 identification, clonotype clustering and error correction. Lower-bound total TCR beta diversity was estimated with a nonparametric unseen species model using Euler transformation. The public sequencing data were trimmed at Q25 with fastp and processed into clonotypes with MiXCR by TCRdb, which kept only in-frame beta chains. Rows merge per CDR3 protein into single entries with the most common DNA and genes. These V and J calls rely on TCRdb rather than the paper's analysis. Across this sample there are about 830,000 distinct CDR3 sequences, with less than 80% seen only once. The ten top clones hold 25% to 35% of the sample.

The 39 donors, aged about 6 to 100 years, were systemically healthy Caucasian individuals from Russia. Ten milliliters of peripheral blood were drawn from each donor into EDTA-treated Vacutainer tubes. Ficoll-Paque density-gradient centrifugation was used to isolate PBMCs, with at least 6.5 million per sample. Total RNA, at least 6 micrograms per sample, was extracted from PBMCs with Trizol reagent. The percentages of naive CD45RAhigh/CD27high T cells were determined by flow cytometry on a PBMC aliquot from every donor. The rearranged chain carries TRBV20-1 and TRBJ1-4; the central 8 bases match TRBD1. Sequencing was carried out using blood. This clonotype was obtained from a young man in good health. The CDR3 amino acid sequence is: CSAPQGGDEKLFF. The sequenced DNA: TGCAGTGCCCCACAGGGGGGGGACGAAAAACTGTTTTTT.